The 16 T cell receptor beta chains listed next were all sequenced from one sample in a study of cytotoxic CD8 clonotypes in ibrutinib-treated CLL. Method: immunoSEQ multiplex PCR; TCRdb's copy keeps in-frame clones and lacks some. The sample lists 52,000 or so clones, nearly 55% occurring once. The sample consisted of PBMCs, taken at disease progression, from a patient treated with ibrutinib. All receptors derive from a human donor with chronic lymphocytic leukemia.

This clone was observed once. The gene calls are TRBV27 and TRBJ2-1; a possible D gene is TRBD1 (6 bases). The ends were cut back, 5 bases at V and 2 bases at J, with 10 bases in the middle. Germline values: CDR1 MNHEY, CDR2 SMNVEV (reference sequence). This CDR3 contains 14 residues. The CDR3 spells CASSPGVPYNEQFF. The CDR3 DNA reads as TGTGCCAGCAGTCCAGGGGTGCCCTACAATGAGCAGTTCTTC.

This rearrangement joins TRBV6-4 to TRBJ2-5; D remains ambiguous. The V and J ends lost 2 bases and 4 bases respectively, with 5 bases between them. The CDR3 has 12 amino acids. Germline CDR1 reads MRHNA; CDR2 reads SNTAGT. The CDR3 sequence is CASSDMPETQYF. The CDR3 coding sequence is TGTGCCAGCAGTGACATGCCAGAGACCCAGTACTTC.

The V gene is TRBV4-3, the J gene TRBJ1-3; maybe TRBD1 (5 bases). Trimming stripped 5 bases from V and 7 bases from J, with 21 bases between. CDR1 LGHNA and CDR2 YSLEER come from the germline V gene. The CDR3 runs to 16 residues. In DNA, the CDR3 is TGCGCCAGCAGCGGCGACAGTGGGACTTTGGGGAACACCATATATTTT. This codes for CASSGDSGTLGNTIYF.

The chain carries TRBV6-4 and TRBJ2-2; 7 bases agree with TRBD2. CDR1 and CDR2 (germline): MRHNA, SNTAGT. This CDR3 contains 15 residues. V lost 3 bases and J lost 6; bases outside the gene matches: 7. The CDR3 loop is CASSEQGEGAGELFF. As DNA, the CDR3 is TGTGCCAGCAGTGAGCAAGGGGAGGGTGCCGGGGAGCTGTTTTTT.

The rearrangement uses TRBV5-4 and TRBJ2-7; 8 positions match TRBD2. Germline loops: CDR1 SGHNT, CDR2 YYREEE (reference sequence). The V segment lost 3 bases and the J segment 1 base; nucleotides outside the gene matches: 9. This CDR3 comprises 16 residues. For the CDR3, the DNA is TGTGCCAGCAGCTCCACGGGGGGGCGAGAGTCCTACGAGCAGTACTTC. Its protein product is CASSSTGGRESYEQYF.

The chain carries TRBV7-8 and TRBJ1-6; the D gene is possibly TRBD1 (6 bases). V gave up 0 bases and J gave up 15 bases, with 15 bases separating them. CDR3 size: 14 residues. The germline gives CDR1 SGHVS, CDR2 FQNEAQ. This CDR3 reads CASSLAPTGSVLHF. DNA of the CDR3: TGTGCCAGCAGCTTAGCCCCTACAGGGTCGGTCCTCCACTTT. The complete variable domain, with remaining parts taken from reference TRBV7-8 and TRBJ1-6, reads GAGVSQSPRYKVAKRGQDVALRCDPISGHVSLFWYQQALGQGPEFLTYFQNEAQLDKSGLPSDRFFAERPEGSVSTLKIQRTQQEDSAVYLCASSLAPTGSVLHFGNGTRLTVT.

By sample share, this clone is large. The chain employs TRBV6-5 and TRBJ2-1, with TRBD1 identical over 8 bases. The germline V gene encodes CDR1 MNHEY and CDR2 SVGAGI. V was pared by 2 bases and J by 4 bases, with 4 bases of the junction left unmatched. The length of the CDR3 is 15 residues. As DNA, the CDR3 is TGTGCCAGCAGTTACCTGGGACAGGTATACAATGAGCAGTTCTTC. Translating it yields CASSYLGQVYNEQFF.

This clone was picked up a small number of times. The CDR3 DNA sequence: TGTGCCACCAGCCCCGAATATAGCAATCAGCCCCAGCATTTT. The encoded protein is CATSPEYSNQPQHF. The J gene is TRBJ1-5, the V gene TRBV15, with D uncertain. This CDR3 has 14 amino acids. CDR1 LNHNV and CDR2 YYDKDF come from the germline V gene (reference sequence). V lost 5 bases, J lost 0 bases, and 8 bases lay in between.

The chain employs TRBV12-5 and TRBJ2-2, with 7 bases aligning to TRBD2. The CDR3 loop spans 15 amino acids. Germline trimming cut 5 bases from V and 4 bases from J; bases unmatched to any gene: 7. The germline gives CDR1 LGHNT, CDR2 FRNRAP. CDR3: CASGREAAPTGELFF. DNA for the CDR3: TGTGCTAGTGGTCGGGAGGCCGCGCCCACCGGGGAGCTGTTTTTT.

To note about this clone: The junction and the germline gene differ at one end; a read error may be behind it. The chain has TRBV28 and TRBJ2-7; 10 bases fit TRBD1. The CDR3 runs to 14 residues. Germline V CDR1 and CDR2: MDHEN, SYDVKM. The DNA for the CDR3 is TGTGCCAGAAGTTTGGGGACAGGGGACCGCGAGCAGTACTTC. Translated: CARSLGTGDREQYF.

The gene calls are TRBV15 and TRBJ2-1; 7 bases match TRBD1. The CDR3 has 15 residues. Per germline, CDR1 LNHNV and CDR2 YYDKDF (reference sequence). The J segment lost 3 bases and the V segment lost 4 bases, leaving 6 bases of the junction unmatched. CDR3 in amino acids: CATSTDRANYNEQFF. The DNA of the CDR3 is TGTGCCACCAGCACAGACAGGGCAAACTACAATGAGCAGTTCTTC. The complete variable domain, with remaining parts taken from reference TRBV15 and TRBJ2-1, reads DAMVIQNPRYQVTQFGKPVTLSCSQTLNHNVMYWYQQKSSQAPKLLFHYYDKDFNNEADTPDNFQSRRPNTSFCFLDIRSPGLGDTAMYLCATSTDRANYNEQFFGPGTRLTVL.

The genes are TRBV7-6 and TRBJ2-7; D might be TRBD1 or TRBD2, each matching 5 bases. V was clipped by 5 bases and J by 2 bases, with 13 bases between them. The CDR3 extends over 14 amino acids. CDR1 and CDR2 (germline): SGHVS, FNYEAQ. The CDR3 loop is CASSKGPGTYEQYF. In DNA, the CDR3 is TGTGCCAGCAGCAAGGGACCAGGGACCTACGAGCAGTACTTC. The whole variable domain, filled in from reference TRBV7-6 and TRBJ2-7, reads GAGVSQSPRYKVTKRGQDVALRCDPISGHVSLYWYRQALGQGPEFLTYFNYEAQQDKSGLPNDRFSAERPEGSISTLTIQRTEQRDSAMYRCASSKGPGTYEQYFGPGTRLTVT.

The chain joins TRBV6-1 to TRBJ1-5, with 9 bases aligning to TRBD1. Germline V gene lookup returns CDR1 MNHNS and CDR2 SASEGT. J gave up 6 bases and V 4 bases, and 1 base lay outside the gene matches. This CDR3 spans 13 amino acids. CDR3 coding DNA: TGTGCCAGCAGTGCGACAGGGGGTCAGCCCCAGCATTTT. This codes for CASSATGGQPQHF.

The chain couples TRBV28 to TRBJ1-2; D might be TRBD1 (5 bases). Germline CDR1 reads MDHEN; CDR2 reads SYDVKM. Deletions cut 10 bases from V and 5 bases from J, with 11 bases between. This CDR3 region has 11 residues. DNA of the CDR3: TGTGCCATCGCGGGGGGGTATGGCTACACCTTC. Residues: CAIAGGYGYTF.

This clone was recorded a few times. CDR3 loop: CSVAPTSGSNTQYF. The CDR3 DNA follows: TGCAGCGTTGCCCCTACTAGCGGGAGTAATACGCAGTATTTT. The chain couples TRBV29-1 to TRBJ2-3; 11 nucleotides line up with TRBD2. This CDR3 is built from 14 residues. CDR1 SQVTM and CDR2 ANQGSEA come from the germline V gene. The V gene end was trimmed by 4 bases and the J gene end by 7 bases; junction bases not matched to a gene: 7.

This clone was observed a handful of times. The rearrangement links TRBV19 to TRBJ2-1, with 7 positions matching TRBD1. Germline V CDR1 and CDR2: LNHDA, SQIVND (reference sequence). This CDR3 comprises 15 residues. The V segment lost 6 bases and the J segment 4 bases; nucleotides outside the gene matches: 9. CDR3: CASRVWGTAYNEQFF. The CDR3 DNA reads TGTGCCAGTAGAGTGTGGGGGACAGCTTACAATGAGCAGTTCTTC.